Below, 10 T cell receptor beta chains from the same sample are listed, as sequenced in a study of CD8 T cells in ankylosing spondylitis. Study findings and constraints: Blood from ankylosing spondylitis patients appeared to carry a characteristic roughly 8-variant TCR beta motif.

No cognate antigen is known for these TCRs. TCRdb recomputed calls from the 5' RACE reads with MiXCR, one row per CDR3 protein. The sample holds about 460,000 distinct CDR3 sequences; 5.3% are singletons and the top ten take 3% to 4%. Sequenced sample: blood, either unsorted or a sorted T cell fraction (not recorded which). The receptor source for this set is a male donor with ankylosing spondylitis.

The chain combines TRBV20-1 with TRBJ2-3; 8 bases map to TRBD2. After removal of 3 bases from V and 2 bases from J, the junction contained 4 bases not matched to a gene. Germline assignment: CDR1 DFQATT and CDR2 SNEGSKA (reference sequence). The CDR3 runs to 14 residues. CDR3 DNA sequence: TGCAGTGCTAGCCGAGCGGGGGTCACAGATACGCAGTATTTT. Translating gives CSASRAGVTDTQYF.

This rearrangement joins TRBV29-1 to TRBJ2-7, with 16 bases matching TRBD2. This CDR3 region has 15 residues. CDR1 and CDR2 (germline): SQVTM, ANQGSEA. The trim removed 6 bases at V and 2 bases at J, leaving 4 bases unmatched. The CDR3 loop is CSVQGTSGGAYEQYF. The CDR3, as DNA: TGCAGCGTCCAAGGGACTAGCGGGGGGGCCTACGAGCAGTACTTC.

In its sample, this clonotype was seen many times. The chain recombines TRBV12-3 or TRBV12-4 with TRBJ2-7, with TRBD2 as a possible D gene (5 bases). The CDR3 consists of 14 residues. The V gene lost 3 bases and the J gene lost 7 bases, with 16 bases spanning the gap. This CDR3 reads CASSFRPAPGEQYF. In DNA, the CDR3 is TGTGCCAGCAGTTTTCGTCCTGCGCCGGGGGAGCAGTACTTC.

This clonotype was detected ten times or more. J is TRBJ1-3 and V is TRBV28, with D perhaps matching TRBD1 (5 bases). With 3 bases removed from V and 1 base from J, the gap between germline ends came to 10 bases. CDR1 and CDR2 (germline): MDHEN, SYDVKM. The CDR3 loop spans 15 amino acids. As DNA, the CDR3 is TGTGCCAGCAGTTTCGGGGGTGCGTCTGGAAACACCATATATTTT. It yields the protein CASSFGGASGNTIYF.

This clonotype was seen ten or more times. This chain connects TRBV20-1 to TRBJ1-1; a weak D match, TRBD1 (5 bases). The CDR3 totals 13 residues. The V gene's germline CDR1 is DFQATT and CDR2 SNEGSKA (reference sequence). V was trimmed by 6 bases and J by 5 bases, leaving 16 bases between them. CDR3 nucleotide sequence: TGCAGTGCCCTGCGGGGCTGGGGAACTGAAGCTTTCTTT. Translating it yields CSALRGWGTEAFF.

This clonotype occurred many times. This chain links TRBV15 with TRBJ2-3; TRBD2 might be the D (6 bases). The germline gives CDR1 LNHNV, CDR2 YYDKDF (reference sequence). The V gene lost 1 base and the J gene lost 1 base, with 9 bases spanning the gap. This CDR3 is built from 15 residues. The CDR3 is CATSRGPSGTDTQYF. As DNA, the CDR3 is TGTGCCACCAGCAGAGGACCTAGCGGCACAGATACGCAGTATTTT.

For this clonotype: Relative to the germline gene, one junction end is altered; a read error may explain this. The genes are TRBV4-2 and TRBJ2-5; D is ambiguous. Per germline, CDR1 LGHNA and CDR2 YNFKEQ. The CDR3 runs to 19 residues. The CDR3 DNA sequence: TGTGCCGGCAGCTGCTTCGAGGTTATCACGATTTTTGGGCAAGAGACCCAGTACTTC. Encoded protein: CAGSCFEVITIFGQETQYF.

This clonotype was seen many times. The chain uses TRBV13 and TRBJ2-1; D perhaps matches TRBD2 (5 bases). Germline CDR1 PRHDT, CDR2 FYEKMQ (reference sequence). The CDR3 sequence is 16 residues long. With 5 bases removed from V and 3 bases from J, the gap between germline ends came to 17 bases. CDR3 in amino acids: CASSPQRGSGYNEQFF. DNA for the CDR3: TGTGCCAGCAGCCCCCAGAGAGGGAGTGGCTACAATGAGCAGTTCTTC.

This clonotype was recorded many times. The chain carries TRBV18 and TRBJ1-1; D is perhaps TRBD1 (6 bases). There are 15 residues in the CDR3. Germline loops: CDR1 KGHSH, CDR2 LQKENI. Trimming pared 4 bases from V and 2 bases from J, leaving 14 bases between. CDR3 nucleotides: TGTGCCAGCTCACAGGGTGTCAGGGGTAACACTGAAGCTTTCTTT. Translation gives CASSQGVRGNTEAFF.

This clonotype was recorded many times. V usage is TRBV5-6 and J usage is TRBJ2-1; TRBD1 matches 9 bases. This CDR3 region has 17 residues. The ends lost 2 bases at V and 5 bases at J; junction bases unmatched: 11. Germline CDR1 is SGHDT and CDR2 is YYEEEE. CDR3 loop: CASSFLQGALRNNEQFF. For the CDR3, the DNA is TGTGCCAGCAGCTTCTTACAGGGGGCCCTTCGTAACAATGAGCAGTTCTTC.